This T cell receptor (beta chain) was identified during a study of blood T cells in healthy people across ages. Study details: With template switching, about one barcoded beta molecule was captured per two T cells. Overall study findings and caveats: Per million T cells, TCR beta diversity dropped roughly linearly as age increased.

Each donor supplied 7.5 to 10 milliliters of peripheral blood. Germline values: CDR1 SGHKS, CDR2 YYEKEE (reference sequence). The CDR3 length is 14 residues. V was pared by 0 bases and J by 5 bases, with 11 bases between. This clonotype turned up a few times. As yet, its antigen is unknown. Then a second PCR, running about 7 to 11 cycles, was carried out with a sample-barcoded 5' primer and a J-beta primer mix. In TCRdb, the 5' RACE reads were re-called with MiXCR into one record per CDR3 protein. Of about 940,000 distinct CDR3 sequences in the sample, roughly 48% were seen once. This chain connects TRBV5-5 to TRBJ2-5; D is unclear. The clonotype originates from a man aged 25-45 years in good health. The sequencing input was blood. The CDR3 spells CASSLVVRDETQYF. The CDR3, as DNA: TGTGCCAGCAGCTTGGTGGTGCGTGATGAGACCCAGTACTTC.